This TCR beta chain appears in the sequencing data of a study of cytomegalovirus exposure and HLA in healthy donors (dated by TCRdb to the late 2010s). For the wider study: An earlier analysis of several hundred of the donors reported roughly 300 Gb of sequence data and around 110 million unique TCR beta sequences obtained from roughly 180 million T cells. An early release that covered 640 HLA-typed donors contained approximately 300 gigabases of sequencing data and 65 million to 100 million unique TCR sequences. Among the approximately 430 genotyped donors, 81% belonged to the genetic ancestry cluster associated with self-reported Caucasian donors. The aim of the study was to test whether cataloging public T cell receptors could identify signatures of past pathogen exposure. The T cell repertoires of 700 or so subjects were profiled by immunosequencing and related to cytomegalovirus serostatus. A separate validation cohort of over 95 different subjects was used in addition to the roughly 670-subject first cohort. High-throughput TCR immunosequencing, statistical association of individual TCRs with disease status, and machine learning were combined to predict cytomegalovirus infection status. In a later analysis, previously published TCR beta repertoires from about 670 donors were re-analyzed and high-resolution HLA genotyping was added so that TCR occurrence patterns could be studied. Rather than drawing on any new phenotypic data, the later analysis identified candidate immune exposures from TCR beta sequences and the way those sequences occurred across donors. To decide whether each TCR beta V gene segment behaved as functional or pseudogenic, an earlier analysis of some 540 of the donors relied on high-throughput TCR beta sequencing. Alongside the repertoire data, information on donor age, sex, ethnicity and CMV serostatus was compiled. Genome-wide SNP genotypes for about 60% of the roughly 700 donors were used in a later genetic analysis, which treated that subset as a discovery cohort. Every repertoire in the discovery cohort had been generated on one and the same sequencing platform. HLA typing covered class I and class II loci at four-digit resolution. The number of typed donors differed by locus: about 620-640 for A, B, C, DRB1 and DQB1; roughly 510 for DQA1; around 580 for DPA1; and some 470 for DPB1. About five DR-DQ haplotypes were handled as single units for association and clustering because linkage in the cohort was strong. Among around 400 genotyped donors of the cohort, an average of about 240,000 unique TCR beta nucleotide sequences was sequenced per donor, of which about 19% were non-productive. Overall study results and their limits: Most CMV-associated TCR beta chains appeared to be HLA-restricted in a later analysis, and the HLA associations seemed to be driven largely by CMV exposure. Because HLA typing was missing for some donors at each locus, association tests included only the typed subset. Correlated functional status among segregating V segments might reflect linkage disequilibrium, but an unknown experimental factor could not be ruled out. A later analysis reported that several top co-occurrence clusters appeared linked to parvovirus B19, influenza, CMV and Epstein-Barr virus. Presence/absence analyses assumed roughly uniform sequencing depth across donors, an assumption that may not hold. In an earlier analysis of 587 of the donors, most TCR beta V segments were observed in productive rearrangements about 87% or about 30% of the time, broadly matching IMGT annotations. Specific HLA alleles were associated with over 15,000 TCR beta sequences at a false discovery rate of 0.05 in a later analysis. The earlier analysis of about 600 of the donors excluded some 15 rarely observed V segments, including chromosome 9 orphons, because counts were too low. The cohort was sequenced for TCR beta chains only, and without alpha or paired-chain data the features that could be detected were limited. A further reported finding was that TCR beta sequences accurately predicted the HLA-A and HLA-B alleles for most subjects in the first cohort. A later genetic analysis reported fewer N-insertions in productive TCRs among donors in an Asian-associated ancestry cluster than the 666-donor mean. An association between a missense DCLRE1C variant and V-gene and J-gene trimming of TCR beta chains was found in a later genetic analysis and replicated in an independent cohort. The 87-base-pair reads could not distinguish some IMGT-functional V segments, including TRBV6-2 and TRBV6-3, so those segments were excluded. For the cohort, immune exposure information was limited to CMV serostatus. A few of the identified cytomegalovirus-associated TCR beta chains were confirmed in vitro to be specific for cytomegalovirus antigens. In a later analysis, TCR association rates were found to vary across HLA loci, with the most associated TCRs seen for DRB1 alleles and the fewest for HLA-C alleles. In a later analysis, HLA-associated TCR beta chains showed more clonal expansion and lower generation probabilities than non-associated chains that were equally common. Across donors, most TCR sequences were observed very rarely, whereas some public TCRs were present in many individuals. When HLA alleles, especially DR and DQ, strongly co-occurred, TCR associations were difficult to assign to individual alleles. The classifier was reported to diagnose cytomegalovirus status with high specificity and sensitivity in both the original and validation cohorts. A cluster of highly shared sequence variants was judged likely to represent a technical artifact of the sequencing pipeline. The authors suggested that the approach could potentially be generalized to other disease states and immunological phenotypes. A total of some 180 TCR beta chains were listed by the study as associated with cytomegalovirus.

The protocol used for the library was the immunoSEQ multiplex PCR assay. A mixture of 60 forward primers for TCR Vbeta segments and 13 reverse primers for TCR Jbeta segments was used in the multiplex PCR. The CDR3 region of rearranged TCR beta genes was amplified from genomic DNA by a multiplex PCR assay. On the Illumina HiSeq System, the amplified TCR beta libraries were sequenced as 87-base-pair reads. The published analysis was carried out like this. Across the 670 or so repertoires, a later analysis counted approximately 75 million unique TCR beta chains, roughly 11 million of which were shared by at least two donors. To remove PCR and sequencing errors, raw reads were error-corrected and collapsed into unique sequences using a nearest-neighbor algorithm that merged closely related sequences. Alignment of CDR3 sequences to IMGT reference sequences was used to assign V, D and J gene segments. For a sequence to be retained, at least a six-nucleotide match to both a V gene segment and a J gene segment was required. Rearrangements were called productive when the CDR3 lacked stop codons and stayed in frame with V and J; all others were non-productive. CDR3 was defined according to IMGT convention as the region running from the second conserved V-encoded cysteine to the conserved J-encoded phenylalanine. In an earlier analysis of around 600 of the donors, sequences lacking an unambiguous match to a single V gene segment were excluded. In an earlier analysis of more than 500 of the donors, a V segment was called functional when productive rearrangements were above 56.7%, and segregating when the standard deviation between donors exceeded 5%. A statistical classification framework was built for diagnosing cytomegalovirus status from the catalog of TCR beta chain sequences. In a later analysis, TCR nucleotide sequences were compared against IMGT/GENE-DB human TR gene sequences so that V and J genes could be assigned. Using the TCRdist pipeline, a later analysis assigned CDR3 sequences along with most-parsimonious VDJ recombination scenarios. In a later analysis, each TCR beta chain was defined by its CDR3 amino acid sequence together with its V-gene family, and reads lacking a unique V-gene family were excluded. To address suspected cross-contamination and a sequencing artifact, a later analysis removed some 620 highly shared, low-generation-probability nucleotide sequences. For each public chain, a later analysis derived a clonal expansion index from normalized ranks of inferred template counts within each repertoire. In a later analysis, generation probabilities were computed using a VDJ recombination model fitted to out-of-frame rearrangements, and the results were checked against IGoR. A later analysis scored TCR-TCR, TCR-HLA and TCR-CMV co-occurrence with hypergeometric tests, applying a repertoire-size bias correction to TCR pairs. False discovery rates were estimated in a later analysis by permuting HLA or CMV assignments 20 times. In a later analysis, co-occurring TCRs were grouped with DBSCAN, and TCRdist sequence similarity was added when clustering was performed within HLA-allele-positive subsets. Repertoires with fewer than 30,000 or more than 120,000 public chains, plus five repertoires with anomalous nucleotide sharing, were excluded from co-occurrence clustering. The table comes from immuneACCESS by way of TCRdb, which keeps in-frame sequences with V and J called. Part of the clones is missing from these tables; in studies checked, under half for an unresolved V gene and the rest for unknown reasons. That table is the source of V, J and clone size, and D and trimming were worked out from the DNA. The sample records 100,000 to 150,000 clones, around 78% of which are singletons. The top ten clones comprise less than 2% of the sample.

On this clone: It has no known antigen specificity. Base qualities were left out, and no much larger clone turns up one base away.

The cohort comprised fewer than 750 healthy bone marrow donors. At the time of sampling, every cohort member was nominally healthy, though immune exposures that went unrecorded were likely present. The donor tested CMV seronegative, placing the donor among the 352 seronegative members of the cohort. A peripheral blood sample was provided by each donor, and peripheral blood mononuclear cells were used for TCR beta sequencing. Genomic DNA was extracted from the blood cell samples with the Qiagen DNeasy Blood Extraction Kit. According to the germline V gene, CDR1 reads KGHSH and CDR2 reads LQKENI. Germline trimming amounts to 1 base on V and 6 bases on J, with 5 as the count of junction bases outside the gene matches. Inclusive of the bounding cysteine and phenylalanine, the CDR3 is 14 residues long. The entry retains the CDR3 DNA only, 42 bases that are in frame from base 1.

Input material: PBMCs. The TCR comes from a man aged 45-65 years in good health and CMV-seronegative. The chain links TRBV18 with TRBJ1-1, with 7 bases matching TRBD1. The CDR3 region has the sequence CASSPRVGGSEAFF. The DNA sequence is given as TGTGCCAGCTCACCACGGGTAGGGGGCTCTGAAGCTTTCTTT.